These T cell receptor beta chains were read from a single sample in a study of Graves' ophthalmopathy and Graves' hyperthyroidism. TCRdb independently ran MiXCR on the multiplex PCR reads; one entry per CDR3 protein. The data contain 500,000 to 700,000 distinct CDR3 sequences, under 45% of them seen just once; the ten biggest clones take up over 3.5%. Sequencing used peripheral blood or thyroid tissue (not recorded which). These receptor sequences come from an adult man with Graves' hyperthyroidism. CDR3s include the opening cysteine and the closing phenylalanine or tryptophan. Each record gives: D gene, V gene, J gene, clone size, CDR3 protein, CDR3 DNA. A D gene is named only where the DNA matches it firmly. A row's size may be missing; if present it is once, few, many or a size class.

NA	TRBV6-1	TRBJ2-2	NA	CASSSLFSSGELFF	TGTGCCAGCAGTTCCCTTTTTAGTTCCGGGGAGCTGTTTTTT
NA	TRBV4-2	TRBJ1-1	many	CASSQGTIEAFF	TGTGCCAGCAGCCAGGGCACCATTGAAGCTTTCTTT
NA	TRBV29-1	TRBJ2-7	few	CSVSGRLSSYEQYF	TGCAGCGTCTCAGGACGGCTGAGCTCCTACGAGCAGTACTTC
NA	TRBV6-5	TRBJ1-1	many	CASRSGTRRPRAFF	TGTGCCAGCAGATCCGGGACCCGGAGGCCTCGAGCTTTCTTT
NA	TRBV15	TRBJ1-1	many	CATSRVGGAEAFF	TGTGCCACCAGCAGAGTTGGGGGTGCTGAAGCTTTCTTT
TRBD1	TRBV7-9	TRBJ2-2	NA	CASSLDGTGPWELFF	TGTGCCAGCAGCTTGGACGGGACAGGTCCTTGGGAGCTGTTTTTT
NA	TRBV7-8	TRBJ2-7	many	CASSSRLGPYEQYF	TGTGCCAGCAGCTCCCGACTAGGTCCCTACGAGCAGTACTTC
NA	TRBV7-9	TRBJ1-5	many	CAGQQENQPQHF	TGTGCCGGGCAACAGGAGAATCAGCCCCAGCATTTT
TRBD2	TRBV10-1	TRBJ2-1	NA	CASSDPGTSGNNEQFF	TGCGCCAGCAGCGACCCCGGGACTAGCGGGAACAATGAGCAGTTCTTC
NA	TRBV4-1	TRBJ1-2	few	CASSQEGRGHYGYTF	TGCGCCAGCAGCCAAGAAGGGAGGGGTCACTATGGCTACACCTTC
NA	TRBV7-9	TRBJ2-5	NA	CASSSSVQGETQYF	TGTGCCAGCAGCTCGAGCGTACAGGGCGAGACCCAGTACTTC
NA	TRBV28	TRBJ1-2	few	CASSLKGGLSYGYTF	TGTGCCAGCAGTTTAAAAGGGGGATTGAGCTATGGCTACACCTTC
NA	TRBV29-1	TRBJ1-1	NA	CSVAGGGANTEAFF	TGCAGCGTTGCCGGTGGAGGGGCCAACACTGAAGCTTTCTTT
NA	TRBV2	TRBJ1-2	once	CASSATVNYGYTF	TGTGCCAGCAGTGCGACAGTGAACTATGGCTACACCTTC
NA	TRBV9	TRBJ1-2	many	CASRHVDNYGYTF	TGTGCCAGCAGACACGTCGATAACTATGGCTACACCTTC
TRBD1	TRBV29-1	TRBJ2-7	NA	CSVVSGQGVEQYF	TGCAGCGTTGTTTCGGGACAGGGGGTCGAGCAGTACTTC
TRBD1	TRBV29-1	TRBJ1-2	NA	CSVVVTGGPDYGYTF	TGCAGCGTTGTTGTGACAGGGGGCCCGGACTATGGCTACACCTTC
NA	TRBV24-1	TRBJ2-2	few	CATSDWTESTGELFF	TGTGCCACCAGTGATTGGACAGAGAGCACCGGGGAGCTGTTTTTT